This T cell receptor (beta chain) was observed in a study of blood T cell repertoires in COVID-19. The CDR3 spans 14 residues. Germline V gene data show CDR1 as MDHEN and CDR2 as SYDVKM. Deletions cut 0 bases from V and 4 bases from J, with 9 bases between. Methods used by the authors: Scientists estimated how many nucleated cells there were by amplifying reference gene primers. The protocol was immunoSEQ multiplex PCR, while the TCRdb copy is restricted to in-frame clones and leaves out a portion. V, J and clone size are those of that table, while D and trimming were read from the DNA. The sample carries roughly 75,000 clones, around 67% recorded once.

The J gene is TRBJ1-1, the V gene TRBV28, with D possibly being TRBD1 (6 bases). The sample taken for sequencing was peripheral blood. The receptor comes from a human donor with acute or convalescent COVID-19. The donor label of this sample is uncertain. CDR3 protein: CASSLWGGGTEAFF. CDR3 bases: TGTGCCAGCAGTTTATGGGGAGGGGGCACTGAAGCTTTCTTT.